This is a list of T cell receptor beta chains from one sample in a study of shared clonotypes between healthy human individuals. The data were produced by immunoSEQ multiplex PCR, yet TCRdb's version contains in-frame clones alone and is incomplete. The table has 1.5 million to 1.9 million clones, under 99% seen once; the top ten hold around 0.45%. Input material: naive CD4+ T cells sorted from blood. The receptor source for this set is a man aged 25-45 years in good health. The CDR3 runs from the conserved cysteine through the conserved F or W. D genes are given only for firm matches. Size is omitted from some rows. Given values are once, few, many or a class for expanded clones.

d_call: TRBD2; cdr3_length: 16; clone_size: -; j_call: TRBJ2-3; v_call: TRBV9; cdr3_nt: TGTGCCAGCAGCGCCCAACTAGCGGGGAGTGCAGATACGCAGTATTTT; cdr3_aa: CASSAQLAGSADTQYF
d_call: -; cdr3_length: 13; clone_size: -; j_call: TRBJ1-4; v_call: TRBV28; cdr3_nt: TGTGCCAGCCAGAGGACAGTAGGTGAAAAACTGTTTTTT; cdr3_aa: CASQRTVGEKLFF
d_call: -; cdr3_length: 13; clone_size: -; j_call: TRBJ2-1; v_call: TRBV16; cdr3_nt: TGTGCCAGCAGCCAATCGACCAACAATGAGCAGTTCTTC; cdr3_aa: CASSQSTNNEQFF
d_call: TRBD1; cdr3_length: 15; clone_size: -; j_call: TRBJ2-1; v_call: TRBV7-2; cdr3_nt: TGTGCCAGCAGCTTTTGGGGGACAGTAAACAATGAGCAGTTCTTC; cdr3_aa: CASSFWGTVNNEQFF
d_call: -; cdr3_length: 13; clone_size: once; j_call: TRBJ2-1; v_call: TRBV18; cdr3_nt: TGTGCCAGCTCGGCAAGCTCCTACAATGAGCAGTTCTTC; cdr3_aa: CASSASSYNEQFF
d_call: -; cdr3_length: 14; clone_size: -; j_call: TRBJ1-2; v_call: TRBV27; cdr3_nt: TGTGCCAGCAGTTTATCCCCGCCTAACTATGGCTACACCTTC; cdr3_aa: CASSLSPPNYGYTF
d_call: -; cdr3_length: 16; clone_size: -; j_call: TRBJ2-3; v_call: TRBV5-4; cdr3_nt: TGTGCCAGCAGCCTTCCGACGGGACCACACACAGATACGCAGTATTTT; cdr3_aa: CASSLPTGPHTDTQYF
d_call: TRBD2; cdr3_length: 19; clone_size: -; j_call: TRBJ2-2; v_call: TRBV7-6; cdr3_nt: TGTGCCAGCAGCTCCGGACTAGCGGGAGGGGAATTAAACACCGGGGAGCTGTTTTTT; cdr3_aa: CASSSGLAGGELNTGELFF
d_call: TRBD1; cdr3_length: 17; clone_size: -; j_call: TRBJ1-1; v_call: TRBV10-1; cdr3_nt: TGCGCCAGCAGTGAGCTCCCGGGACAGGGGAGGAGTACTGAAGCTTTCTTT; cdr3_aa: CASSELPGQGRSTEAFF
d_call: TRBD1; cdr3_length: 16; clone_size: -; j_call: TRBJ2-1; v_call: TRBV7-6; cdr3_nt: TGTGCCAGCAGCCGAATCCGGGACAGGGGTTCGCATGAGCAGTTCTTC; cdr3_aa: CASSRIRDRGSHEQFF
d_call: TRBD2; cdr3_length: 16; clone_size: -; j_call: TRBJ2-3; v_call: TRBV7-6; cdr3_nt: TGTGCCAGCAGCTTAGAGACTAGCGGGAGGATAGATACGCAGTATTTT; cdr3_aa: CASSLETSGRIDTQYF
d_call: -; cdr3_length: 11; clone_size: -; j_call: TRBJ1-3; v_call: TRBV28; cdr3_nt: TGTGCCAGCAGTCAAGGAAACACCATATATTTT; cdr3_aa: CASSQGNTIYF
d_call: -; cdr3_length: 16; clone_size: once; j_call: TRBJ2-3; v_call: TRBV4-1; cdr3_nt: TGCGCCAGCAGCCAAGATTTTTTGGGAGGCACAGATACGCAGTATTTT; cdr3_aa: CASSQDFLGGTDTQYF
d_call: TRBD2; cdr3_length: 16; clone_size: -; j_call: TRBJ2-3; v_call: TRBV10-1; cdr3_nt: TGCGCCAGCAGTGAGAATAGCGGGGGTTTCACAGATACGCAGTATTTT; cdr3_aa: CASSENSGGFTDTQYF
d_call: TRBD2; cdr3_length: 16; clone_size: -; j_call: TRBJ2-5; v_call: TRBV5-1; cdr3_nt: TGCGCCAGCAGCTTGGATGGCGGGAGGGCCCAAGAGACCCAGTACTTC; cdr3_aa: CASSLDGGRAQETQYF
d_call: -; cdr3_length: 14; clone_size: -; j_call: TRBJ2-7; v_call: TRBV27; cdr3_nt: TGTGCCAGCAGCAAGACGGGAGCGCTCTACGAGCAGTACTTC; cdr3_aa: CASSKTGALYEQYF
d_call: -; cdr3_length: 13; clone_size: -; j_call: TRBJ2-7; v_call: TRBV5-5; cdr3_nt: TGTGCCAGCAGCTTGGAAGGGCCCTACGAGCAGTACTTC; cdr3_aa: CASSLEGPYEQYF
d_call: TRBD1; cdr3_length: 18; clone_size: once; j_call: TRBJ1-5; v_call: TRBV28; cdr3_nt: TGTGCCAGCAGTTTATTGTTGGGACAGGGTAATAGCAATCAGCCCCAGCATTTT; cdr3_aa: CASSLLLGQGNSNQPQHF
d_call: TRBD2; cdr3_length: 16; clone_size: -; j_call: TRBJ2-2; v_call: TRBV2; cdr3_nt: TGTGCCAGCCGCTCCCCTTTAGCGGGAGGCCTCGGGGAGCTGTTTTTT; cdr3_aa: CASRSPLAGGLGELFF
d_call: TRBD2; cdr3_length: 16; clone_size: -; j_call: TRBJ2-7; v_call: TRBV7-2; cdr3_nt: TGTGCCAGCAGCTTAAGTTTGACTAGCGGGGCCTACGAGCAGTACTTC; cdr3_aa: CASSLSLTSGAYEQYF
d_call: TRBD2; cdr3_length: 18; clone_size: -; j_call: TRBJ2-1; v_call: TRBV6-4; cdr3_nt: TGTGCCAGCAGTGACCAATTTAGCGGGAGGGGGTCCTACAATGAGCAGTTCTTC; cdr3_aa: CASSDQFSGRGSYNEQFF
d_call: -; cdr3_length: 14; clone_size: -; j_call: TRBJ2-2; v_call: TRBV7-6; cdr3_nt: TGTGCCAGCAGCCCTTTTTCGGCCGTAATGGAGCTGTTTTTT; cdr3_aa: CASSPFSAVMELFF
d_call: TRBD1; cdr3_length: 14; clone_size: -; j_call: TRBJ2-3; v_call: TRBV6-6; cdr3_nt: TGTGCCAGCAGTTACCGGCCAGGGGGAGATACGCAGTATTTT; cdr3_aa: CASSYRPGGDTQYF
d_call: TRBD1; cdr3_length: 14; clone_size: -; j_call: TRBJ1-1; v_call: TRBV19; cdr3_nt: TGTGCCAGTAGTATGGACAGGGCGGTCACTGAAGCTTTCTTT; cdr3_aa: CASSMDRAVTEAFF
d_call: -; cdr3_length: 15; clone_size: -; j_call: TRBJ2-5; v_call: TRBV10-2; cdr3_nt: TGCGCCAGCAGTGACAATACAGGAGAAGGAGAGACCCAGTACTTC; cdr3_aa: CASSDNTGEGETQYF
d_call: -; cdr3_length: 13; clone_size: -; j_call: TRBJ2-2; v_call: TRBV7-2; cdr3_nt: TGTGCCAGCAGCTCTCGACAGGACGTGGAGCTGTTTTTT; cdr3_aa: CASSSRQDVELFF
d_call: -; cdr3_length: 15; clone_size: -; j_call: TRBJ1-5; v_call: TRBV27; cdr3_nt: TGTGCCAGCAGTTTAACAGTATCTCGGAATCAGCCCCAGCATTTT; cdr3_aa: CASSLTVSRNQPQHF
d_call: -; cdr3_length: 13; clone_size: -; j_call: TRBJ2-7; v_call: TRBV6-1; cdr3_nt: TGTGCCAGCAGTGCTAGCGTATCCTACGAGCAGTACTTC; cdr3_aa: CASSASVSYEQYF
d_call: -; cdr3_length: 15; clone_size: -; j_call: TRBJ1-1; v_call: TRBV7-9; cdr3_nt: TGTGCCAGCAGCTTAGTCTTCGGGCTGAACACTGAAGCTTTCTTT; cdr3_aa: CASSLVFGLNTEAFF
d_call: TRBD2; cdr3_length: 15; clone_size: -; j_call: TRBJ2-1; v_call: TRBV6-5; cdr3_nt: TGTGCCAGCAGTTTACTAGCGGGAGGTCATAATGAGCAGTTCTTC; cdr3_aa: CASSLLAGGHNEQFF
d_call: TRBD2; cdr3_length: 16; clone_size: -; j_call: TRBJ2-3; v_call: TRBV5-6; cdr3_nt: TGTGCCAGCAGCTTGCGGCTAGCGGGACCTCAGGATACGCAGTATTTT; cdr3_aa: CASSLRLAGPQDTQYF
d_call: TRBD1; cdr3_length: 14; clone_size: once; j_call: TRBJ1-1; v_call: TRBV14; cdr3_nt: TGTGCCAGCAGCCCATGGACAGGGCACACTGAAGCTTTCTTT; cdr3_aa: CASSPWTGHTEAFF
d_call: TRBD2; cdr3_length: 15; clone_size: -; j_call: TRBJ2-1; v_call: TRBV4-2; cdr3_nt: TGTGCCAGCAGCCAAGGGGCGGGAGCTCGTCAGGGGCAGTTCTTC; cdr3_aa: CASSQGAGARQGQFF
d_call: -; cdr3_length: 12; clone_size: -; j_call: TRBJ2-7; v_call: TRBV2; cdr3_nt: TGTGCCAGCAGTGAAAGGGGGTACGAGCAGTACTTC; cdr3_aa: CASSERGYEQYF
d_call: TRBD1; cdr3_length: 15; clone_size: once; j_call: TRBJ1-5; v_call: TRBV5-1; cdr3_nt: TGCGCCAGCAGCCCAGGGGACAGGGCGAATCAGCCCCAGCATTTT; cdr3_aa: CASSPGDRANQPQHF
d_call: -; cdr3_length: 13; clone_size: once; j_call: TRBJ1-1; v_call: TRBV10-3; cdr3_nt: TGTGCCATCAGTGACACCCAGGGGACTGAAGCTTTCTTT; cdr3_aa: CAISDTQGTEAFF
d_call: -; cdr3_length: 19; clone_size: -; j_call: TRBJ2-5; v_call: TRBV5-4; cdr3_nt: TGTGCCAGCAGCTTGGGGGGGTTTTTGGCAGGGAAAGGTAAAGAGACCCAGTACTTC; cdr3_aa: CASSLGGFLAGKGKETQYF
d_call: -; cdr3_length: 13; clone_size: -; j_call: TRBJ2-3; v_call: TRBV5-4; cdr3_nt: TGTGCCAGCAGGAGGCCCTCCACAGATACGCAGTATTTT; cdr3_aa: CASRRPSTDTQYF
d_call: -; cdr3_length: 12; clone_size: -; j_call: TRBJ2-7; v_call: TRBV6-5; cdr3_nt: TGTGCCAGCAGCCTACCGCCTTACGAGCAGTACTTC; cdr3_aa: CASSLPPYEQYF